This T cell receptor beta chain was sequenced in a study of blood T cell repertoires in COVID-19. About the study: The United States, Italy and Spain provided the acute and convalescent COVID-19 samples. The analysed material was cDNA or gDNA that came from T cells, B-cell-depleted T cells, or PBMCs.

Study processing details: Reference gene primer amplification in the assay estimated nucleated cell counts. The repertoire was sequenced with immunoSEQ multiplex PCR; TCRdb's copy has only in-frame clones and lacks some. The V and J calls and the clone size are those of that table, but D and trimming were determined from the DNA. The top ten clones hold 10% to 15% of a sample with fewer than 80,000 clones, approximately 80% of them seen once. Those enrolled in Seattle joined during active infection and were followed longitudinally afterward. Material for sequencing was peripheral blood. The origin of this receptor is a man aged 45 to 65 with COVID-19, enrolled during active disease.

This CDR3 is CSVDAGGPAGELFF. The CDR3, as DNA: TGCAGCGTTGATGCAGGGGGTCCAGCCGGGGAGCTGTTTTTT. The rearrangement links TRBV29-1 to TRBJ2-2; 7 nucleotides line up with TRBD1. This CDR3 comprises 14 residues. V lost 3 bases and J lost 6; bases outside the gene matches: 7. Germline-derived CDR1 and CDR2 are SQVTM and ANQGSEA.